The present T cell receptor (beta chain) was sequenced within a study of T cell responses to AZD1222 COVID-19 vaccine. The CDR3 is made up of 17 amino acids. V lost 7 bases and J lost 1; bases outside the gene matches: 6. Germline V gene lookup returns CDR1 WSHSY and CDR2 SAAADI. Of note for this clone: Its target is not known.

Points from the study as a whole: Every sample of the repertoires postdated the peak T cell response.

Measured with immunoSEQ multiplex PCR; TCRdb has only the in-frame clones, and not every one. Of about 130,000 clones listed, approximately 90% are singletons. This sequence originates from an adult in good health. The chain couples TRBV10-2 to TRBJ2-4; 14 bases map to TRBD2. This specimen was peripheral blood, taken on day 0 of AZD1222 vaccination. The CDR3 here is CASKGLAGDLAKNIQYF. In DNA, the CDR3 is TGCGCCAGCAAGGGACTAGCGGGAGATCTGGCCAAAAACATTCAGTACTTC.